This TCR beta chain was found in a study of graft-versus-host responses after intestinal transplantation. Study context: Tacrolimus plus steroids were given to all recipients for roughly three years, preceded by anti-thymocyte globulin induction. Study-wide points: The authors found GvH clones in recipient marrow, some appearing first in ileum or blood.

The CDR3 sequence is 16 residues long. The V gene end was trimmed by 0 bases and the J gene end by 4 bases; junction bases not matched to a gene: 6. Germline V gives CDR1 SGHRS, CDR2 YFSETQ. Using immunoSEQ multiplex PCR, the repertoire was profiled, and TCRdb retains in-frame clones only, with some absent. The sample carries 50,000 or so clones, about 93% recorded once. With respect to this clone: Its antigen remains unknown.

Sequences were derived from unstimulated CD4+ T cells sorted from spleen or lymph node cells, sampled before transplant. This chain connects TRBV5-1 to TRBJ1-2, with 10 bases identical to TRBD1. The sequence was obtained from a human donor who was the organ donor for an intestinal transplant. CDR3 sequence reads: CASSLEWGQGIYGYTF. CDR3 nucleotide sequence: TGCGCCAGCAGCTTGGAGTGGGGACAGGGGATCTATGGCTACACCTTC.